These 27 T cell receptor beta chains originate from one sample sequenced in a study of long-term antiretroviral therapy in people with HIV. This was the immunoSEQ v3.0 assay at survey level. Produced via immunoSEQ multiplex PCR; TCRdb's table is partial and in-frame only. The table has 20,000 to 30,000 clones, around 79% seen once; the top ten hold more than 8%. Sequences were derived from unsorted PBMCs, sampled 1.2 years after starting antiretroviral therapy. The receptors were sampled from a woman in her forties with HIV.

The chain employs TRBV7-8 and TRBJ2-1, with D tentatively TRBD1 or TRBD2 (5 bases each). The ends were cut back, 5 bases at V and 10 bases at J, with 21 bases in the middle. The CDR3 spans 15 residues. Germline loops: CDR1 SGHVS, CDR2 FQNEAQ. CDR3 nucleotides: TGTGCCAGCAGCCCTTTCCCGGGACCCCTCGGAGAGCAGTTCTTC. Translating it yields CASSPFPGPLGEQFF. The whole variable domain, remainder taken from reference TRBV7-8 and TRBJ2-1, is GAGVSQSPRYKVAKRGQDVALRCDPISGHVSLFWYQQALGQGPEFLTYFQNEAQLDKSGLPSDRFFAERPEGSVSTLKIQRTQQEDSAVYLCASSPFPGPLGEQFFGPGTRLTVL.

This chain connects TRBV2 to TRBJ2-5, with D tentatively TRBD2 (5 bases). The CDR3 loop spans 14 amino acids. The V gene's germline CDR1 is SNHLY and CDR2 FYNNEI. The V gene lost 2 bases and the J gene lost 2 bases, with 9 bases spanning the gap. CDR3 DNA sequence: TGTGCCAGCAGTGAAAGGACTGATCAAGAGACCCAGTACTTC. The encoded protein is CASSERTDQETQYF.

The gene calls are TRBV7-2 and TRBJ1-1, with D unclear. The germline V gene encodes CDR1 SGHTA and CDR2 FQGNSA. This CDR3 spans 13 amino acids. Trimming cost V 2 bases and J 3 bases, with 7 bases left between them. The DNA of the CDR3 is TGTGCCAGCAGCTTAATGGGGTACACTGAAGCTTTCTTT. Translation: CASSLMGYTEAFF.

V gene TRBV27 combines with J gene TRBJ1-4; no clear D gene. The CDR3 has 15 residues. Germline V CDR1 and CDR2: MNHEY, SMNVEV (reference sequence). Trimming stripped 5 bases from V and 0 bases from J, with 10 bases between. CDR3 sequence reads: CASSPWAATNEKLFF. As DNA, the CDR3 is TGTGCCAGCAGTCCCTGGGCAGCAACTAATGAAAAACTGTTTTTT.

This clone appeared once. The genes are TRBV2 and TRBJ2-7, with 12 bases aligning to TRBD1. V shed 6 bases and J 0 bases; nucleotides not matched to a gene: 15. The CDR3 is 19 amino acids. CDR1 and CDR2 from the germline V gene are SNHLY and FYNNEI. The CDR3 nucleotides are TGTGCCAGCAGCGGCTGGGTGGGACAGGGGGCGATCAGCTCCTACGAGCAGTACTTC. This gives the protein CASSGWVGQGAISSYEQYF.

This clone was observed once. The chain carries TRBV15 and TRBJ2-7, with 10 bases that match TRBD1. This CDR3 comprises 15 residues. Germline V lookup: CDR1 LNHNV, CDR2 YYDKDF (reference sequence). With V trimmed by 0 bases and J by 2 bases, 1 base remained unmatched. CDR3 in amino acids: CATSREGTGAYEQYF. The CDR3 nucleotides read TGTGCCACCAGCAGAGAGGGGACAGGGGCCTACGAGCAGTACTTC.

The rearrangement links TRBV20-1 to TRBJ2-1, with a possible D match to TRBD2 (5 bases). This CDR3 spans 11 amino acids. Germline V CDR1 and CDR2: DFQATT, SNEGSKA (reference sequence). With 5 bases removed from V and 7 bases from J, the gap between germline ends came to 9 bases. The CDR3 here is CSALRTNEQFF. CDR3 in DNA: TGCAGTGCTCTGCGGACTAATGAGCAGTTCTTC.

The V and J genes are TRBV5-1 and TRBJ2-2, with D tentatively TRBD1 (5 bases). This CDR3 is built from 15 residues. Trimming shortened V by 4 bases and J by 0 bases, and 10 bases separated the two germline ends. Germline loops: CDR1 SGHRS, CDR2 YFSETQ. CDR3 in DNA: TGCGCCAGCAGCCCGAGACAGACGAACACCGGGGAGCTGTTTTTT. It encodes CASSPRQTNTGELFF.

This chain joins TRBV9 and TRBJ2-5, with 8 bases lining up with TRBD2. The CDR3 has 13 residues. Per germline, CDR1 SGDLS and CDR2 YYNGEE. V shed 3 bases and J 5 bases; nucleotides not matched to a gene: 3. CDR3 region: CASSAGTRETQYF. Written as DNA, the CDR3 is TGTGCCAGCAGCGCCGGGACTAGGGAGACCCAGTACTTC.

This clone was observed once. This sequence joins TRBV7-6 and TRBJ2-5; a possible D gene is TRBD2 (5 bases). This CDR3 has 13 amino acids. Germline V gives CDR1 SGHVS, CDR2 FNYEAQ. Trimming left V 3 bases short and J 5 bases short, with 10 bases between. CDR3 residues: CASSLRVGETQYF. The DNA of the CDR3 is TGTGCCAGCAGCTTGAGGGTTGGGGAGACCCAGTACTTC. Combining the CDR3 with reference TRBV7-6 and TRBJ2-5 gives the whole variable domain GAGVSQSPRYKVTKRGQDVALRCDPISGHVSLYWYRQALGQGPEFLTYFNYEAQQDKSGLPNDRFSAERPEGSISTLTIQRTEQRDSAMYRCASSLRVGETQYFGPGTRLLVL.

This clone was counted between two and nine times. The chain recombines TRBV9 with TRBJ2-7; D is undetermined. Germline CDR1 and CDR2: SGDLS and YYNGEE. Deletions cut 4 bases from V and 2 bases from J, with 10 bases between. This CDR3 is 13 amino acids long. The CDR3 region is CASSRTPTYEQYF. As DNA, the CDR3 is TGTGCCAGCAGCCGAACCCCCACCTACGAGCAGTACTTC.

This clone has just a few counts. The chain has TRBV4-1 and TRBJ1-5; D may be TRBD1 (6 bases). From germline, CDR1 is MGHRA and CDR2 YSYEKL. The CDR3 length is 18 residues. Trimming stripped 0 bases from V and 2 bases from J, with 17 bases between. CDR3 amino acids: CASSQEKTGHLGNQPQHF. DNA of the CDR3: TGCGCCAGCAGCCAAGAGAAGACGGGACATTTGGGCAATCAGCCCCAGCATTTT.

The CDR3 protein is CAWSVADRTNTEAFF. The CDR3 nucleotides are TGTGCCTGGAGTGTAGCGGACAGAACGAACACTGAAGCTTTCTTT. This rearrangement joins TRBV30 to TRBJ1-1; D is possibly TRBD1 (6 bases). The CDR3 spans 15 residues. Germline-derived CDR1 and CDR2 are GTSNPN and SVGIG (reference sequence). The V gene lost 0 bases and the J gene lost 1 base, with 12 bases spanning the gap.

CDR3 residues: CASSRGKRASGVTDTQYF. In nucleotides, the CDR3 is TGCGCCAGCAGTCGCGGAAAACGGGCTTCAGGAGTCACAGATACGCAGTATTTT. The chain employs TRBV10-1 and TRBJ2-3; D is ambiguous. V gave up 5 bases and J gave up 2 bases, with 23 bases separating them. CDR1 is WNHNN and CDR2 is SYGVQD in the germline V gene (reference sequence). The CDR3 loop spans 18 amino acids.

The CDR3 sequence is CASSAGQVDYEQYF. For the CDR3, the DNA is TGCGCCAGCAGCGCCGGACAGGTTGACTACGAGCAGTACTTC. The V gene is TRBV5-1, the J gene TRBJ2-7; 7 bases match TRBD1. Germline V gives CDR1 SGHRS, CDR2 YFSETQ. This CDR3 has 14 residues. Trimming removed 4 bases from V and 3 bases from J; junction bases left unmatched: 7.

The chain recombines TRBV4-3 with TRBJ2-3; possible D gene TRBD1, 5 bases. Germline V CDR1 and CDR2: LGHNA, YSLEER. This CDR3 region has 16 residues. Trimming left V 0 bases short and J 0 bases short, with 10 bases between. The CDR3 nucleotides are TGCGCCAGCAGCCAAGAGACAGTCTCGAGCACAGATACGCAGTATTTT. Translation gives CASSQETVSSTDTQYF.

This clone was seen a handful of times. The genes are TRBV7-8 and TRBJ2-1, with 13 bases identical to TRBD2. The germline gives CDR1 SGHVS, CDR2 FQNEAQ. V gave up 2 bases and J gave up 3 bases; unmatched junction bases: 7. The CDR3 runs 18 residues. For the CDR3, the DNA is TGTGCCAGCAGCTTATCTCCGGGACTAGCGGGGTTCTACAATGAGCAGTTCTTC. Protein product: CASSLSPGLAGFYNEQFF.

The rearrangement joins TRBV19 to TRBJ1-5; TRBD1 aligns across 7 bases. The CDR3 length is 19 residues. Germline CDR1 reads LNHDA; CDR2 reads SQIVND (reference sequence). With 3 bases clipped from V and 2 bases from J, the junction kept 16 bases outside the gene matches. The CDR3 nucleotides read TGTGCCAGTAGTATGCCCCAATATACAGGGGCCCCGGGCAATCAGCCCCAGCATTTT. This sequence encodes CASSMPQYTGAPGNQPQHF.

The rearrangement links TRBV2 to TRBJ1-3; 7 bases map to TRBD1. The ends lost 8 bases at V and 3 bases at J; junction bases unmatched: 19. Germline CDR1 is SNHLY and CDR2 is FYNNEI. CDR3 length equals 18 residues. The CDR3 loop is CASVETGSITYFGNTIYF. As DNA, the CDR3 is TGTGCCAGCGTAGAGACAGGGTCCATCACCTATTTTGGAAACACCATATATTTT.

The chain links TRBV11-2 to TRBJ1-1, with D perhaps TRBD1 (5 bases). Between the trimmed V and J ends, which lost 5 bases and 8 bases, there was a span of 21 bases. Per the germline V gene, CDR1 is SGHAT and CDR2 is FQNNGV. This CDR3 has 15 amino acids. The CDR3 DNA reads as TGTGCCAGCAGCCCAGACGGGACCCCAAATTCCGAAGCTTTCTTT. Its protein is CASSPDGTPNSEAFF.

The rearrangement links TRBV27 to TRBJ2-7; 11 nucleotides align to TRBD1. Germline V lookup: CDR1 MNHEY, CDR2 SMNVEV (reference sequence). Trimming removed 5 bases from V and 5 bases from J; junction bases left unmatched: 5. The CDR3 has 14 residues. CDR3 coding DNA: TGTGCCAGCAGTGTGGACAGGGGGCTCCACGAGCAGTACTTC. It yields the protein CASSVDRGLHEQYF.

The count of this clone is one. This chain links TRBV5-4 with TRBJ2-1; 8 bases match TRBD2. This CDR3 has 16 residues. Germline CDR1 reads SGHNT; CDR2 reads YYREEE (reference sequence). V lost 0 bases and J lost 5; bases outside the gene matches: 7. Written as DNA, the CDR3 is TGTGCCAGCAGCTTGGCCGTTAGCGGGAACCACAATGAGCAGTTCTTC. Translation gives CASSLAVSGNHNEQFF.

The chain couples TRBV6-5 to TRBJ1-1; D is ambiguous. The CDR3 is 12 amino acids. The ends were cut back, 5 bases at V and 5 bases at J, with 9 bases in the middle. In germline, CDR1 is MNHEY, CDR2 SVGAGI. The CDR3 reads CASSLPGTEAFF. CDR3 in DNA: TGTGCCAGCAGTCTCCCCGGGACTGAAGCTTTCTTT.

The rearrangement joins TRBV5-1 to TRBJ2-5, with D perhaps TRBD1 (5 bases). V was shortened by 0 bases and J by 1 base, with 7 bases between the two germline ends. The germline V gene encodes CDR1 SGHRS and CDR2 YFSETQ. This CDR3 has 14 amino acids. The CDR3 DNA reads TGCGCCAGCAGCTTGGGACAGCTCCAAGAGACCCAGTACTTC. Translating it yields CASSLGQLQETQYF. Drawing the rest from reference TRBV5-1 and TRBJ2-5, the complete variable domain is KAGVTQTPRYLIKTRGQQVTLSCSPISGHRSVSWYQQTPGQGLQFLFEYFSETQRNKGNFPGRFSGRQFSNSRSEMNVSTLELGDSALYLCASSLGQLQETQYFGPGTRLLVL.

Written as DNA, the CDR3 is TGCGCCAGCAGCCAAGACCTGGACCCCCATGAGCAGTTCTTC. It encodes CASSQDLDPHEQFF. V gene TRBV4-3 combines with J gene TRBJ2-1, with D unresolved. The CDR3 is made up of 14 amino acids. V lost 0 bases and J 8 bases, leaving 11 bases between the germline ends. The germline V gene has CDR1 LGHNA and CDR2 YSLEER.

The DNA of the CDR3 is TGTGCCAGCAGTTTAGCGGGGGGTGGCTACAATGAGCAGTTCTTC. Its protein product is CASSLAGGGYNEQFF. The gene calls are TRBV27 and TRBJ2-1; 8 bases fit TRBD2. The CDR3 extends over 15 amino acids. V gave up 2 bases and J gave up 3 bases; unmatched junction bases: 3. Germline V gene sequence: CDR1 MNHEY, CDR2 SMNVEV (reference sequence).

The chain recombines TRBV9 with TRBJ2-2; D gene uncertain. The ends were cut back, 0 bases at V and 8 bases at J, with 11 bases in the middle. CDR1 and CDR2 (germline): SGDLS, YYNGEE. The CDR3 is made up of 14 amino acids. In DNA form, the CDR3 reads TGTGCCAGCAGCGTAGATTCCGCAGAGGGGGAGCTGTTTTTT. It yields the protein CASSVDSAEGELFF. The full variable domain, with the rest looked up from reference TRBV9 and TRBJ2-2, is DSGVTQTPKHLITATGQRVTLRCSPRSGDLSVYWYQQSLDQGLQFLIQYYNGEERAKGNILERFSAQQFPDLHSELNLSSLELGDSALYFCASSVDSAEGELFFGEGSRLTVL.